This T cell receptor (beta chain) was identified during a study of OX40 agonist ivuxolimab in advanced cancers. Study results and limitations: Averaging showed that CD8+ T cells had more expanded clones than CD4+ did.

Method: immunoSEQ multiplex PCR; TCRdb's copy keeps in-frame clones and lacks some. The data contain fewer than 90,000 clones, approximately 90% of them seen just once; the ten biggest clones take up around 2.8%. For this clone: What it binds is unknown.

The CDR3 length is 15 residues. Germline V gene data show CDR1 as SGHKS and CDR2 as YYEKEE (reference sequence). J gave up 3 bases and V 4 bases, and 8 bases lay outside the gene matches. The gene calls are TRBV5-5 and TRBJ2-7; the match to TRBD1 covers 9 bases. The origin of this receptor is an adult with an advanced solid tumor such as melanoma, head and neck, liver or kidney cancer. Sequencing was performed on CD4+ or CD8+ T cells sorted from blood, taken in a trial of the OX40 agonist ivuxolimab. The CDR3: CASSRRGQGFYEQYF. The CDR3 DNA is TGTGCCAGCAGCCGTCGGGGACAGGGTTTCTACGAGCAGTACTTC. Full variable domain (outside the CDR3, taken from reference TRBV5-5 and TRBJ2-7): DAGVTQSPTHLIKTRGQQVTLRCSPISGHKSVSWYQQVLGQGPQFIFQYYEKEERGRGNFPDRFSARQFPNYSSELNVNALLLGDSALYLCASSRRGQGFYEQYFGPGTRLTVT.